The sample holds a few counts of the clone carrying this TCR beta chain. Its specificity is unknown. This entry is derived from a study of metastatic and nonmetastatic thyroid tumors. At the level of the study: Thyroid patients, malignant and benign, had repertoires compared across blood and tumor or nodule tissue.

Whole-study results and caveats: Patients with malignant thyroid tumors reportedly had significantly higher TCR beta diversity than those with benign nodules, in blood and tumor.

How the authors handled the data: A distant-metastasis classifier for papillary thyroid cancer was built using CDR3 differences across clinicopathological groups. TCRdb re-called clones via MiXCR from the PCR reads. TCRdb assigned the V and J calls; the authors' analysis was not used. The data contain about 15,000 clones, roughly a fifth of them singletons. CDR1 and CDR2 from the germline V gene are MNHNS and SASEGT. V dropped 2 bases and J dropped 9 bases, with 20 bases sitting between them. This CDR3 is built from 16 residues. Not a single patient had been given any form of treatment at any point before undergoing thyroid surgery.

V gene TRBV6-1 combines with J gene TRBJ1-5; tentative D call: TRBD1 (5 bases). The receptor was derived from a female donor with papillary thyroid cancer or a benign thyroid nodule (not recorded which). Some clones in this sample may be carry-over from other donors' samples. The material sequenced was blood. The DNA of the CDR3 is TGTGCCAGCAGTGAATGGTTTCGGGTACAGGATAGGCCCCAGCATTTT. It encodes CASSEWFRVQDRPQHF.